This TCR beta chain is drawn from a study of cytomegalovirus exposure and HLA in healthy donors (dated by TCRdb to about 2017). About the investigation overall: An earlier analysis of several hundred of the donors reported 250 to 350 Gb of sequence data and 117 million unique TCR beta sequences obtained from about 170 million T cells. Donor age, sex, ethnicity and CMV serostatus were collected together with the repertoire data. The genetic ancestry cluster associated with self-reported Caucasian donors included 65% to 90% of the roughly 400 genotyped donors. To study patterns of TCR occurrence, a later analysis re-analyzed previously published TCR beta repertoires from 666 donors and added high-resolution HLA genotyping. The study used immunosequencing to profile the T cell repertoires of more than 650 subjects and linked those repertoires to cytomegalovirus serostatus. High-throughput TCR immunosequencing, statistical association of individual TCRs with disease status, and machine learning were combined to predict cytomegalovirus infection status. Along with the roughly 670-subject first cohort, a separate validation cohort of approximately 110 different subjects was used. In an earlier analysis of a few hundred of the donors, high-throughput TCR beta sequencing was used to judge whether each TCR beta V gene segment behaved as functional or pseudogenic. Because of strong linkage in the cohort, five DR-DQ haplotypes were treated as single units for association and clustering. Typing coverage varied by locus: roughly 629-640 donors for A, B, C, DRB1 and DQB1; about 520 for DQA1; more than 600 for DPA1; 450 to 480 for DPB1. Among some 400 genotyped donors of the cohort, an average of approximately 240,000 unique TCR beta nucleotide sequences was sequenced per donor, of which roughly 17% were non-productive. An early release that covered approximately 600 HLA-typed donors contained approximately 300 gigabases of sequencing data and tens of millions of unique TCR sequences. All discovery cohort repertoires had been generated using a single sequencing platform. In the later analysis, no new phenotypic data were used to find candidate immune exposures; instead, reliance was placed on TCR beta sequences and their occurrence across donors. The study was designed to test whether signatures of past pathogen exposure could be identified by cataloging public T cell receptors. Genome-wide SNP genotypes for about 60% of the 666 donors were used in a later genetic analysis, which treated that subset as a discovery cohort. Class I and class II HLA loci were covered by the typing at four-digit resolution.

About this clone: No antigen is known for it. No much larger clone is present one base from it, and per-base qualities are unavailable.

Receptors were amplified or captured by the immunoSEQ multiplex PCR assay. For the multiplex PCR, a mixture combining 60 forward primers for TCR Vbeta segments and 13 reverse primers for TCR Jbeta segments was used. The CDR3 region of rearranged TCR beta genes was amplified from genomic DNA with a multiplex PCR assay. The Illumina HiSeq System was used to sequence the amplified TCR beta libraries as 87-base-pair reads. The study's own analysis went as follows. In a later analysis, approximately 74 million unique TCR beta chains were counted across the approximately 620 repertoires, and around 11 million of these chains were shared by at least two donors. Raw reads were error-corrected and collapsed into unique sequences with a nearest-neighbor algorithm that merged closely related sequences to remove PCR and sequencing errors. Alignment of CDR3 sequences to IMGT reference sequences was used to assign V, D and J gene segments. For a sequence to be retained, a match of at least six nucleotides to both a V gene segment and a J gene segment was required. A rearrangement counted as productive if the CDR3 had no stop codons and remained in frame with V and J, and every other rearrangement counted as non-productive. CDR3 was defined according to IMGT convention as the region running from the second conserved V-encoded cysteine to the conserved J-encoded phenylalanine. In an earlier analysis of around 640 of the donors, sequences lacking an unambiguous match to a single V gene segment were excluded. An earlier analysis of fewer than 750 of the donors classified V segments as functional when productive rearrangements were above 56.7% and as segregating when the standard deviation between donors was above 5%. To diagnose cytomegalovirus status from the catalog of TCR beta chain sequences, a statistical classification framework was built. A later analysis assigned V and J genes by comparing TCR nucleotide sequences with IMGT/GENE-DB human TR gene sequences. A later analysis assigned CDR3 sequences and most-parsimonious VDJ recombination scenarios with the TCRdist pipeline. In a later analysis, each TCR beta chain was defined by its CDR3 amino acid sequence together with its V-gene family, and reads without a unique V-gene family were excluded. As a way to deal with suspected cross-contamination and a sequencing artifact, a later analysis dropped nearly 600 nucleotide sequences that were highly shared and had low generation probability. A later analysis calculated a clonal expansion index for each public chain from normalized within-repertoire ranks of inferred template counts. In a later analysis, generation probabilities were computed with a VDJ recombination model fitted to out-of-frame rearrangements, and the resulting probabilities were checked against IGoR. A later analysis scored TCR-TCR, TCR-HLA and TCR-CMV co-occurrence with hypergeometric tests, applying a repertoire-size bias correction to TCR pairs. A later analysis estimated false discovery rates by permuting HLA or CMV assignments 20 times. In a later analysis, co-occurring TCRs were grouped using DBSCAN, with TCRdist sequence similarity added in when clustering inside HLA-allele-positive subsets. Repertoires with fewer than 30,000 or more than 120,000 public chains, plus five repertoires with anomalous nucleotide sharing, were excluded from co-occurrence clustering. TCRdb retrieved this table from immuneACCESS and kept in-frame rearrangements only. Not all clones are present; in checked studies, unresolved V genes account for under half, and no reason is known for the remainder. The DNA was the basis for D and trimming; V, J and clone size are from that table. The sample yields 100,000 to 150,000 clones; roughly 70% were counted once. The ten largest clones add up to approximately 7% of the sample.

Overall results and qualifications from the work: The presence/absence analyses assumed that sequencing depth was roughly uniform across donors, and that assumption may not be true. An association between a missense DCLRE1C variant and V-gene and J-gene trimming of TCR beta chains was found in a later genetic analysis and replicated in an independent cohort. Cytomegalovirus status was reported to be diagnosed by the classifier with high specificity and sensitivity in both the original and validation cohorts. Most CMV-associated TCR beta chains appeared to be HLA-restricted in a later analysis, and the HLA associations seemed to be driven largely by CMV exposure. When HLA alleles, especially DR and DQ, strongly co-occurred, TCR associations were difficult to assign to individual alleles. A later analysis found that HLA-associated TCR beta chains were more clonally expanded and had lower generation probabilities than equally common non-associated chains. In this cohort, only TCR beta chains were sequenced, and detectable features were limited by the absence of alpha or paired-chain data. A total of fewer than 200 TCR beta chains were listed by the study as associated with cytomegalovirus. It was suggested by the authors that the approach could potentially be generalized to other disease states and immunological phenotypes. Linkage disequilibrium might explain the correlated functional status among segregating V segments, but an unknown experimental factor could not be ruled out. Because the 87-base-pair reads could not distinguish some IMGT-functional V segments, including TRBV6-2 and TRBV6-3, those segments were excluded. A cluster of highly shared sequence variants was judged likely to represent a technical artifact of the sequencing pipeline. In vitro tests confirmed that a few of the cytomegalovirus-associated TCR beta chains recognize cytomegalovirus antigens. A later analysis found that TCR association rates varied across HLA loci, with DRB1 alleles showing the most associated TCRs and HLA-C alleles the fewest. CMV serostatus was the only immune exposure information available for the cohort. Several of the top co-occurrence clusters appeared to be linked to parvovirus B19, influenza, CMV and Epstein-Barr virus, according to a later analysis. A further reported finding was that TCR beta sequences accurately predicted the HLA-A and HLA-B alleles for most subjects in the first cohort. Compared with the roughly 720-donor mean, donors in an Asian-associated ancestry cluster had fewer N-insertions in productive TCRs, according to a later genetic analysis. In an earlier analysis of some 640 of the donors, most TCR beta V segments were observed in productive rearrangements about 90% or about 30% of the time, broadly matching IMGT annotations. While some public TCRs were present in many individuals, most TCR sequences turned up only very rarely across donors. Because HLA typing was missing for some donors at each locus, association tests included only the typed subset. The earlier analysis of some 540 of the donors excluded over 15 rarely observed V segments, including chromosome 9 orphons, because counts were too low. A later analysis associated some 17,000 TCR beta sequences with specific HLA alleles at a false discovery rate of 0.05.

The cohort was made up of hundreds of healthy bone marrow donors. Cohort members were all nominally healthy when sampled, although unrecorded immune exposures were likely present. The donor was CMV seropositive and was included in the group of 290 or so seropositive cohort members. Each donor provided a peripheral blood sample, and peripheral blood mononuclear cells were used for TCR beta sequencing. The Qiagen DNeasy Blood Extraction Kit was used to extract genomic DNA from the blood cell samples. The CDR3 contains 11 residues, cysteine and phenylalanine counted. Of the read, only the CDR3 DNA is kept; its 33 bases are in frame from base 1. CDR1 and CDR2 (SQVTM, ANQGSEA) derive from the germline V gene. Germline trimming amounts to 7 bases on V and 5 bases on J, with 2 as the count of junction bases outside the gene matches.

Sequencing was performed on PBMCs. The clonotype comes from a man aged 35 to 55 in good health and CMV-seropositive. The chain couples TRBV29-1 to TRBJ2-3; TRBD1 aligns with 8 central bases. In nucleotides, the sequence is TGCAGCGGAGACAGGGGAGATACGCAGTATTTT. This is translated as CSGDRGDTQYF.